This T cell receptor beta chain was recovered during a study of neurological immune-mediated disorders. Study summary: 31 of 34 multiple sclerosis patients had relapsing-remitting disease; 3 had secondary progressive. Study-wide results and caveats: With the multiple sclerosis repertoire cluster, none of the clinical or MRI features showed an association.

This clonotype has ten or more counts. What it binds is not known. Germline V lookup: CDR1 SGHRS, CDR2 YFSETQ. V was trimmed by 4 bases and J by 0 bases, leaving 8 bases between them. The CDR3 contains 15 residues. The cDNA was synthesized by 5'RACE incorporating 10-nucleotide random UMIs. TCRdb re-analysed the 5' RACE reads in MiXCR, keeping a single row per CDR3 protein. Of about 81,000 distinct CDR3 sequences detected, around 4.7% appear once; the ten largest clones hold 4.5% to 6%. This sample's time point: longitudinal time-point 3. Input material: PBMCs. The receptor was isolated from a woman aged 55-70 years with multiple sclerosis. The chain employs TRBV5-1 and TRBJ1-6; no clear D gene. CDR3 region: CASSVQSSYNSPLHF. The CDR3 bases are TGCGCCAGCAGCGTTCAGAGCTCCTATAATTCACCCCTCCACTTT.